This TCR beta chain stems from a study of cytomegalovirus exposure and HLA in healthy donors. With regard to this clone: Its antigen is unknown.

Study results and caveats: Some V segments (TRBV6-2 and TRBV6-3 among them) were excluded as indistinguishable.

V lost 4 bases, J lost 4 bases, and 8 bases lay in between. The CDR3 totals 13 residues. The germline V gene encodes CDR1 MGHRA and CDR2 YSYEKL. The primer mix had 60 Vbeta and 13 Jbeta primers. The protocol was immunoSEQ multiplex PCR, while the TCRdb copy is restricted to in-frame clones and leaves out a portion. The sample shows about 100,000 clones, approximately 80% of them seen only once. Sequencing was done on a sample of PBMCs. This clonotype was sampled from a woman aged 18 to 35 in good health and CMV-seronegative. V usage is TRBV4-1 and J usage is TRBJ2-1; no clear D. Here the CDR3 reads CASSPLGYNEQFF. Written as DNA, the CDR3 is TGCGCCAGCAGCCCCCTCGGGTACAATGAGCAGTTCTTC.